Listed below are T cell receptor beta chains from one sample, sequenced in a study of blood T cells in healthy people across ages. TCRdb re-called the 5' RACE reads with MiXCR, one entry per CDR3 protein. The table shows more than 1,400,000 distinct CDR3 sequences, with around 42% occurring only once. Sequenced sample: blood. These TCRs come from a woman between 18 and 30 years old in good health. Each CDR3 is given with its conserved first and last residue. D genes are given only for firm matches. Size tells how often a clone was seen (once, few, many) or the class of an expanded clone, and some rows leave it out.

CDR3nt: TGTGCCAGCATCAATCTCGTGGGGGACAGGGGCTACACCTTC
CDR3aa: CASINLVGDRGYTF
v_gene: TRBV28
d_gene: TRBD1
abundance: .
j_gene: TRBJ1-2

CDR3nt: TGTGCCAGCAGCTCTGGACAGGGCCTCTACGAGCAGTACTTC
CDR3aa: CASSSGQGLYEQYF
v_gene: TRBV7-6
d_gene: TRBD1
abundance: many
j_gene: TRBJ2-7

CDR3nt: TGTGCCAGCAGTTACTCCTCTGGGACAGGAACTACTAACTATGGCTACACCTTC
CDR3aa: CASSYSSGTGTTNYGYTF
v_gene: TRBV6-5
d_gene: TRBD1
abundance: .
j_gene: TRBJ1-2

CDR3nt: TGTGCCAGCAGCCCCTGGGGCGAGCAGTACTTC
CDR3aa: CASSPWGEQYF
v_gene: TRBV7-9
d_gene: .
abundance: many
j_gene: TRBJ2-7

CDR3nt: TGTGCCAGCAGGTTAACTGTCTTGGAGGGCCTGGGCGGGGAGCTGTTTTTT
CDR3aa: CASRLTVLEGLGGELFF
v_gene: TRBV7-2
d_gene: .
abundance: .
j_gene: TRBJ2-2

CDR3nt: TGTGCCTGGAGGTGGCAGGGAGGGGCAGATACGCAGTATTTT
CDR3aa: CAWRWQGGADTQYF
v_gene: TRBV30
d_gene: TRBD2
abundance: .
j_gene: TRBJ2-3

CDR3nt: TGCAGTGCACCTAGCGAAAACCAAGAGACCCAGTACTTC
CDR3aa: CSAPSENQETQYF
v_gene: TRBV20-1
d_gene: .
abundance: few
j_gene: TRBJ2-5

CDR3nt: TGCAGTGCTTTAGCGGGGGCGAGGCCAGATACGCAGTATTTT
CDR3aa: CSALAGARPDTQYF
v_gene: TRBV20-1
d_gene: TRBD2
abundance: .
j_gene: TRBJ2-3

CDR3nt: TGCGCCAGCAGCGTTAGCGGGGCCCTCTACAATGAGCAGTTCTTC
CDR3aa: CASSVSGALYNEQFF
v_gene: TRBV5-1
d_gene: TRBD2
abundance: few
j_gene: TRBJ2-1

CDR3nt: TGCGCCAGCAGCTTGGAGGGGGGGAGCAAAAACATTCAGTACTTC
CDR3aa: CASSLEGGSKNIQYF
v_gene: TRBV5-1
d_gene: .
abundance: .
j_gene: TRBJ2-4

CDR3nt: TGCAGTGCTAGAGAGCCTGGGACGACTGAAGCTTTCTTT
CDR3aa: CSAREPGTTEAFF
v_gene: TRBV20-1
d_gene: .
abundance: .
j_gene: TRBJ1-1

CDR3nt: TGTGCCAGCAGCGCGGACAGGGGCGATGAAAAACTGTTTTTT
CDR3aa: CASSADRGDEKLFF
v_gene: TRBV2
d_gene: TRBD1
abundance: .
j_gene: TRBJ1-4

CDR3nt: TGCGCCAGCAGCTTGGGGCTAGGTGGAGATCAAGAGACCCAGTACTTC
CDR3aa: CASSLGLGGDQETQYF
v_gene: TRBV5-1
d_gene: .
abundance: .
j_gene: TRBJ2-5

CDR3nt: TGTGCCAGCAGCTTGTACGGGACAAACGGTAATCAGCCCCAGCATTTT
CDR3aa: CASSLYGTNGNQPQHF
v_gene: TRBV7-6
d_gene: .
abundance: few
j_gene: TRBJ1-5

CDR3nt: TGTGCCAGCAGCTCGCGAACCCCCCAGGAGGAACTAGCGGGAGCCTCCTCCTACGAGCAGTACTTC
CDR3aa: CASSSRTPQEELAGASSYEQYF
v_gene: TRBV11-2
d_gene: TRBD2
abundance: .
j_gene: TRBJ2-7

CDR3nt: TGTGCCAGCAGCTTAGCGCTAACTGGCGGGACCCAGTACTTC
CDR3aa: CASSLALTGGTQYF
v_gene: TRBV7-9
d_gene: .
abundance: few
j_gene: TRBJ2-5

CDR3nt: TGTGCCAGCAGTGCGAGGGGCCACGAGACCCAGTACTTC
CDR3aa: CASSARGHETQYF
v_gene: TRBV25-1
d_gene: .
abundance: .
j_gene: TRBJ2-5

CDR3nt: TGTGCCAGCAGTGCGGGGCGAAGGAATTCACCCCTCCACTTT
CDR3aa: CASSAGRRNSPLHF
v_gene: TRBV6-5
d_gene: .
abundance: few
j_gene: TRBJ1-6

CDR3nt: TGTGCCAGCAGTTTAGGCATTTCGGGGGATGAGACCCAGTACTTC
CDR3aa: CASSLGISGDETQYF
v_gene: TRBV27
d_gene: .
abundance: few
j_gene: TRBJ2-5

CDR3nt: TGTGCCAGCAGCTTGGCTACGATTGAGGCGGAGACCCAGTACTTC
CDR3aa: CASSLATIEAETQYF
v_gene: TRBV5-6
d_gene: .
abundance: .
j_gene: TRBJ2-5

CDR3nt: TGCAGTGCTAACGAGGGGCAGCAGCCCCAGCATTTT
CDR3aa: CSANEGQQPQHF
v_gene: TRBV20-1
d_gene: .
abundance: .
j_gene: TRBJ1-5

CDR3nt: TGTGCCAGCGGTAGCGGCAATTACAATGAGCAGTTCTTC
CDR3aa: CASGSGNYNEQFF
v_gene: TRBV28
d_gene: .
abundance: few
j_gene: TRBJ2-1

CDR3nt: TGTGCCAGCAGCCCCCAATGGGGAGTTGGCCATACGCAGTATTTT
CDR3aa: CASSPQWGVGHTQYF
v_gene: TRBV7-2
d_gene: .
abundance: .
j_gene: TRBJ2-3